These T cell receptor beta chains were read from a single sample in a study of blood T cell repertoires in COVID-19. Profiled with immunoSEQ multiplex PCR; TCRdb holds only in-frame clones, not every one. Counted here are about 180,000 clones, approximately 84% occurring once; the ten biggest clones make up roughly 5.7%. The sequenced sample was PBMCs or T cells enriched from blood (not recorded which). The source is a woman aged 35 to 49 with acute COVID-19. CDR3s include the opening cysteine and the closing phenylalanine or tryptophan. D genes are given only for firm matches.

J: TRBJ2-2; V: TRBV11-2; D: .; DNA: TGTGCCAGCAGCTTACTACCTAGCGCGAACACCGGGGAGCTGTTTTTT; CDR3: CASSLLPSANTGELFF
J: TRBJ2-7; V: TRBV6-5; D: TRBD2; DNA: TGTGCCAGCAATAACGGGAGGGAGGAGTACGAGCAGTACTTC; CDR3: CASNNGREEYEQYF
J: TRBJ2-3; V: TRBV14; D: .; DNA: TGTGCCAGCAGCCGGGACTTGGTGGGCACAGATACGCAGTATTTT; CDR3: CASSRDLVGTDTQYF
J: TRBJ2-1; V: TRBV7-2; D: TRBD2; DNA: TGTGCCAGCAGCTTAGTTGGGACTAGCGGGATATCCTACAATGAGCAGTTCTTC; CDR3: CASSLVGTSGISYNEQFF
J: TRBJ2-3; V: TRBV6-5; D: TRBD2; DNA: TGTGCCAGCATTCTCGGACTAGCGGGAGCAGATACGCAGTATTTT; CDR3: CASILGLAGADTQYF
J: TRBJ1-1; V: TRBV7-9; D: .; DNA: TGTGCCAGCAGCTTAGTGGGAGGGGACGCTGAAGCTTTCTTT; CDR3: CASSLVGGDAEAFF
J: TRBJ2-1; V: TRBV6-4; D: .; DNA: TGTGCCAGCACCTCCCCACGGGGGAGCTCCTACAATGAGCAGTTCTTC; CDR3: CASTSPRGSSYNEQFF
J: TRBJ1-6; V: TRBV6-1; D: TRBD1; DNA: TGTGCCAGCAGTGAAAGGACAGGGGATAATTCACCCCTCCACTTT; CDR3: CASSERTGDNSPLHF
J: TRBJ2-3; V: TRBV7-3; D: TRBD2; DNA: TGTGCCAGCAGCCCCGGGGGGCTAGCGGGAGACCCGCAGTATTTT; CDR3: CASSPGGLAGDPQYF
J: TRBJ2-3; V: TRBV19; D: .; DNA: TGTGCCAGTAGTAACCGACAGCCGGGAGATACGCAGTATTTT; CDR3: CASSNRQPGDTQYF
J: TRBJ1-3; V: TRBV9; D: TRBD1; DNA: TGTGCCAGCAGCGGACAGGGGGACTTTCACCTCTCTGGAAACACCATATATTTT; CDR3: CASSGQGDFHLSGNTIYF